This is a list of T cell receptor beta chains from one sample in a study of molecular identifiers for immune sequencing clone quantification. A single record per CDR3 protein comes from TCRdb applying MiXCR to the PCR reads. The table includes fewer than 350,000 distinct CDR3 sequences, roughly 23% detected once. Specimen: naive CD8+ T cells from blood, with Jurkat cell RNA spiked in. The origin of the receptors is a human donor in good health. Some libraries in this study had Jurkat cell RNA spiked in. Each CDR3 is given with its conserved first and last residue. The order of the fields is J gene, V gene, clone size, D gene, CDR3 DNA, CDR3 protein. D genes are given only for firm matches. Some rows mark clone size as missing; the rest say once, few, many or name a class of expanded clone.

TRBJ2-4	TRBV21-1	few	-	TGTGCCAGCAGCACGAGGATGGGACTAGCGGGGATTCTAGCCAAAAACATTCAGTACTTC	CASSTRMGLAGILAKNIQYF
TRBJ1-2	TRBV11-2	few	-	TGTGCCAGCAGCTTAGATTGGGGCAGGACCAACTATGGCTACACCTTC	CASSLDWGRTNYGYTF
TRBJ2-1	TRBV11-2	many	-	TGTGCCAGCAGCTACAAGGAGATTGAGCAGTTCTTC	CASSYKEIEQFF
TRBJ1-2	TRBV6-1	many	-	TGTGCCAGCAGTGATCTCGACAGAATCTATGGCTACACCTTC	CASSDLDRIYGYTF
TRBJ2-2	TRBV27	many	-	TGTGCCAGCAGTTTACATACCGGGGAGCTGTTTTTT	CASSLHTGELFF
TRBJ2-2	TRBV29-1	many	-	TGCAGCGTCACTGCAGAGACCTGGAACACCGGGGAGCTGTTTTTT	CSVTAETWNTGELFF
TRBJ2-1	TRBV28	many	-	TGTGCCAGCAGTTTCGGTTTGTTCCGGAGCTCCTACAATGAGCAGTTCTTC	CASSFGLFRSSYNEQFF
TRBJ2-1	TRBV19	many	TRBD1	TGTGCCAGTAGTATAGATCTCCCGGGACAGGGGGCCGGTGAGCAGTTCTTC	CASSIDLPGQGAGEQFF
TRBJ2-5	TRBV4-3	many	-	TGCGCCAGCAGCCAAGGACCAGGGCAAGAGACCCAGTACTTC	CASSQGPGQETQYF
TRBJ1-5	TRBV6-2/TRBV6-3	many	-	TGTGCCAGCGGTGAGGACACTAGCAATCAGCCCCAGCATTTT	CASGEDTSNQPQHF
TRBJ2-7	TRBV29-1	many	-	TGCAGCGTTGAAGGCGGGGAAGGGTACGAGCAGTACTTC	CSVEGGEGYEQYF
TRBJ1-4	TRBV21-1	few	-	TGTGCCAGCAGCAAAGTAACCAGGACCAACCCAACTAATGAAAAACTGTTTTTT	CASSKVTRTNPTNEKLFF
TRBJ1-6	TRBV6-5	few	-	TGTGCCAGCAGTTACTCTGGGACGGACTATTCACCCCTCCACTTT	CASSYSGTDYSPLHF
TRBJ1-1	TRBV2	many	TRBD1	TGTGCCAGCAGTGGTGACAGGGGCCTCACTGAAGCTTTCTTT	CASSGDRGLTEAFF
TRBJ1-1	TRBV28	many	-	TGTGCCAGCAGTTTCCGGGGAGCAACTGAAGCTTTCTTT	CASSFRGATEAFF
TRBJ1-1	TRBV5-4	many	-	TGTGCCAGCAGCTTTTCCCCAGGTGAAGCTTTCTTT	CASSFSPGEAFF
TRBJ1-5	TRBV27	few	-	TGTGCCAGCAGTGTGGGGGCGCATGGCAATCAGCCCCAGCATTTT	CASSVGAHGNQPQHF
TRBJ2-7	TRBV28	many	-	TGTGCCACCTCGTCCTACGAGCAGTACTTC	CATSSYEQYF
TRBJ2-3	TRBV3-1	-	-	TGTGCCAGCAGCCAGCCTTTACAGGATCATATGCAGTATTTT	CASSQPLQDHMQYF
TRBJ1-1	TRBV5-5	few	-	TGTGCCAGCGGCTTCGGAGCGAACACTGAAGCTTTCTTT	CASGFGANTEAFF
TRBJ2-3	TRBV6-1	many	-	TGTGCCAGCAGTGAAGAACTCTGGGCAGTGTTCACAGATACGCAGTATTTT	CASSEELWAVFTDTQYF
TRBJ2-3	TRBV12-3/TRBV12-4	many	-	TGTGCCAGCAGTTTATTAACTAGCACAGATACGCAGTATTTT	CASSLLTSTDTQYF
TRBJ2-2	TRBV7-9	-	TRBD2	TGTGCCAGCAGCGTAAGCGGGGGGACAAACACCGGGGAGCTGTTTTTT	CASSVSGGTNTGELFF
TRBJ1-1	TRBV3-1	-	-	TGTGCCAGCAGCCAGGGGGGAATGAACACTGAAGCTTTCTTT	CASSQGGMNTEAFF
TRBJ2-1	TRBV11-2	-	-	TGTGCCAGCAGCCTCGACTTCGGTGAGCAGTTCTTC	CASSLDFGEQFF
TRBJ1-1	TRBV27	few	-	TGTGCCAGCCACCTGTCGCGGGCCACTGAAGCTTTCTTT	CASHLSRATEAFF
TRBJ2-7	TRBV27	-	-	TGTGCCAGCAGTTTACGCGGCGGCGGTAGTACCTACGAGCAGTACTTC	CASSLRGGGSTYEQYF
TRBJ2-1	TRBV6-6	many	-	TGTGCCAGCAGTTACTCGACGGAGAGCTCCTACAATGAGCAGTTCTTC	CASSYSTESSYNEQFF
TRBJ2-7	TRBV7-6	-	-	TGTGCCAGCAGCTTACGGGATGGCGGCTACGAGCAGTACTTC	CASSLRDGGYEQYF
TRBJ2-2	TRBV20-1	-	TRBD1	TGCAGTGCTCTAGGTGACCGGGACAGGGGAATCACCGGGGAGCTGTTTTTT	CSALGDRDRGITGELFF
TRBJ2-7	TRBV13	many	TRBD1	TGTGCCAGCAGGACAAGGACAGGGGGCGACGAGCAGTACTTC	CASRTRTGGDEQYF
TRBJ2-5	TRBV7-2	many	-	TGTGCCAGCAGCCTTGGGGCAGGGCCTTTTTGGGCCCAGTACTTC	CASSLGAGPFWAQYF
TRBJ2-7	TRBV28	-	-	TGTGCCGGCAGTTTAGGCAGGGCCTACGAGCAGTACTTC	CAGSLGRAYEQYF
TRBJ2-3	TRBV18	few	-	TGTGCCAGCTCACTCACCGCGTTCTTTCCGGGGATGGGCACAGATACGCAGTATTTT	CASSLTAFFPGMGTDTQYF
TRBJ2-5	TRBV7-2	many	-	TGTGCCAGCAGCTCGTCGAGGGGTGGACAAGAGACCCAGTACTTC	CASSSSRGGQETQYF
TRBJ2-2	TRBV7-6	many	TRBD1	TGTGCCAGCAGCCCCGGACAGGGCGTTTCGCCCGGGGAGCTGTTTTTT	CASSPGQGVSPGELFF
TRBJ2-3	TRBV2	many	-	TGTGCCAGCAGTTCACCCCTGCGGGACACAACCACAGATACGCAGTATTTT	CASSSPLRDTTTDTQYF
TRBJ2-1	TRBV5-1	few	TRBD2	TGCGCCAGCAGCCTATTAGCGGGAAGCTCCTACAATGAGCAGTTCTTC	CASSLLAGSSYNEQFF
TRBJ1-4	TRBV7-8	many	TRBD1	TGTGCCAGCAGCTCGACAGGGTTTGAAAAACTGTTTTTT	CASSSTGFEKLFF
TRBJ2-3	TRBV14	many	TRBD1	TGTGCCAGCAGCCAAGATTGGGGACAGGGGGCCGCAGATACGCAGTATTTT	CASSQDWGQGAADTQYF
TRBJ1-4	TRBV27	many	TRBD1	TGTGCCAGCAGTCCCGGGACAGGGGTTGAAAAACTGTTTTTT	CASSPGTGVEKLFF
TRBJ2-3	TRBV28	-	-	TGTGCCAGCAGCTACAGGGTCGGAGATACGCAGTATTTT	CASSYRVGDTQYF